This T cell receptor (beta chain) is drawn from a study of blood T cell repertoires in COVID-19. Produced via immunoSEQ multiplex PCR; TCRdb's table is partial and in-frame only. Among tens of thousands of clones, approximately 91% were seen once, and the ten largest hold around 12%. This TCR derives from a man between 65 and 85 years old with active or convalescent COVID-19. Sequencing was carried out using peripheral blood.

The CDR3 sequence: CASSLYGQGGSPLHF. The CDR3 DNA reads TGTGCCAGCAGTTTATATGGACAGGGAGGTTCACCCCTCCACTTT. The V call is TRBV28, the J call TRBJ1-6, with 8 positions matching TRBD1. J lost 9 bases, V lost 1 base, and 5 bases had no gene match. The length of the CDR3 is 15 residues. Germline CDR1 is MDHEN and CDR2 is SYDVKM.